The rows below give T cell receptor beta chains drawn from one sample of a study of T cell responses to AZD1222 COVID-19 vaccine. TCRdb's copy holds only in-frame clones and misses some; the assay was immunoSEQ multiplex PCR. The sample's table shows about 140,000 clones. Sequences were obtained from peripheral blood. These receptors all come from an adult in good health. The CDR3 runs from the conserved cysteine through the conserved F or W. The D gene is left open where the match is weak.

V	D	J	DNA	CDR3
TRBV11-2	TRBD2	TRBJ2-7	TGTGCCAGCAGCCCCGGGACTATGAACCACGAGCAGTACTTC	CASSPGTMNHEQYF
TRBV30	NA	TRBJ1-2	TGTGCCTGGAGCCCGGGAAGGGGCTATGGCTACACCTTC	CAWSPGRGYGYTF
TRBV28	NA	TRBJ1-2	TGTGCCAGCAGTGGGGGGGGCAGAGTGAGCTATGGCTACACCTTC	CASSGGGRVSYGYTF
TRBV7-2	NA	TRBJ2-1	TGTGCCACCAAGCGTGGCAGCAACAATGAGCAGTTCTTC	CATKRGSNNEQFF
TRBV28	TRBD1	TRBJ2-6	TGTGCCAGCAGTTTGCCCCCACAGGGGACCGGGGCCAACGTCCTGACTTTC	CASSLPPQGTGANVLTF
TRBV23-1	TRBD1	TRBJ1-3	TGCGCCAGCAGTTCTTTTCGGGACAGCTCTGGAAACACCATATATTTT	CASSSFRDSSGNTIYF
TRBV11-3	NA	TRBJ1-2	TGTGCCAGCAGCCGCGGGGAAAGGGGAGGAAATGGCTACACCTTC	CASSRGERGGNGYTF
TRBV19	TRBD1	TRBJ1-2	TGTGCCAGTAGTGCCTTGACAGGGAGGCCTAACTATGGCTACACCTTC	CASSALTGRPNYGYTF
TRBV5-1	TRBD1	TRBJ2-7	TGCGCCAGCAGCTTGGGGTCAGGGGGCTCGGAGGAGCAGTACTTC	CASSLGSGGSEEQYF
TRBV29-1	NA	TRBJ1-1	TGCAGCGTCGTAGGGGGTCTGAACACTGAAGCTTTCTTT	CSVVGGLNTEAFF
TRBV6-5	TRBD2	TRBJ2-5	TGTGCCAGCAGTCCCTCCGGGGGGGTACAAGAGACCCAGTACTTC	CASSPSGGVQETQYF
TRBV9	NA	TRBJ2-2	TGTGCCAGCAGCGTAGCCAAGGGCTGGGACACCGGGGAGCTGTTTTTT	CASSVAKGWDTGELFF
TRBV7-9	NA	TRBJ1-6	TGTGCCAGCAGCCCTGGGGGGAATTCACCCCTCCACTTT	CASSPGGNSPLHF
TRBV4-3	NA	TRBJ2-1	TGCGCCAGCAGCCAAGTGGGTAGTCGGGTTGAGCAGTTCTTC	CASSQVGSRVEQFF
TRBV2	TRBD1	TRBJ1-2	TGTGCCAGCAGTCCGGACAGGGGAGGCTACACCTTC	CASSPDRGGYTF
TRBV30	NA	TRBJ1-4	TGTGCCTGGGGAAATGGGGGTTCCCATGAAAAACTGTTTTTT	CAWGNGGSHEKLFF
TRBV11-2	NA	TRBJ1-6	TGTGCCAGCAGCCCCCGTACAAGGAGGAGTTCACCCCTCCACTTT	CASSPRTRRSSPLHF
TRBV19	NA	TRBJ1-1	TGTGCCAGTAGTATCTTGGCAGCAGCGAACACTGAAGCTTTCTTT	CASSILAAANTEAFF
TRBV3-1/TRBV3-2	NA	TRBJ1-1	TGTGCCAGCAGCCCAGGCGGGGTCCCTGAAGCTTTCTTT	CASSPGGVPEAFF
TRBV3-1/TRBV3-2	NA	TRBJ1-1	TGTGCCAGCAGCCAAGGACTAGTCCTGAACACTGAAGCTTTCTTT	CASSQGLVLNTEAFF
TRBV18	TRBD1	TRBJ2-7	TGTGCCAGCTCCGCGACAGGGGGTGCCTACGAGCAGTACTTC	CASSATGGAYEQYF
TRBV3-1/TRBV3-2	TRBD1	TRBJ2-7	TGTGCCAGCAGCCAACGGACAGGATCCTACGAGCAGTACTTC	CASSQRTGSYEQYF
TRBV9	NA	TRBJ1-3	TGTGCCAGCAGCGTAGAGGCCGTCTCTGGAAACACCATATATTTT	CASSVEAVSGNTIYF
TRBV7-9	NA	TRBJ2-3	TGTGCCAGCAGCTCCTTCACAGATACGCAGTATTTT	CASSSFTDTQYF
TRBV3-1/TRBV3-2	NA	TRBJ1-2	TGTGCCAGCAGCCAACGGACGGTGAACTATGGCTACACCTTC	CASSQRTVNYGYTF
TRBV4-1	TRBD1	TRBJ1-5	TGCGCCAGCAGCCGCAGGACAGGGGCTCAGCCCCAGCATTTT	CASSRRTGAQPQHF
TRBV4-1	NA	TRBJ1-5	TGCGCCAGCAGCCAAGATCGGTACAGAGATAGCAATCAGCCCCAGCATTTT	CASSQDRYRDSNQPQHF
TRBV11-3	TRBD1	TRBJ1-1	TGTGCCAGCAGCTCTCCCTGGCCGGGACAGGGGGGAGAGTTGAACACTGAAGCTTTCTTT	CASSSPWPGQGGELNTEAFF
TRBV18	NA	TRBJ1-5	TGTGCCAGCTCACCCGGACAAAGCAATCAGCCCCAGCATTTT	CASSPGQSNQPQHF
TRBV4-1	NA	TRBJ1-1	TGCGCCAGCAGCCACCCCGGGGGCATGGCTTTCTTT	CASSHPGGMAFF
TRBV18	TRBD1	TRBJ2-6	TGTGCCAGCTCCGCCGGGGCAGGGGGCGCCGGTGGGGCCAACGTCCTGACTTTC	CASSAGAGGAGGANVLTF
TRBV19	NA	TRBJ2-1	TGTGCCAGTAGTATATCCGCAGGTGAGCGGTTCTTC	CASSISAGERFF
TRBV11-3	NA	TRBJ2-5	TGTGCCAGCAGGAATCCGGGTCGGCACCAAGAGACCCAGTACTTC	CASRNPGRHQETQYF
TRBV5-6	NA	TRBJ2-1	TGTGCCAGCAGCTTGTTTCGCGCGGGGCCAGGGGAGCAGTTCTTC	CASSLFRAGPGEQFF
TRBV11-2	NA	TRBJ1-3	TGTGCCAGCAGCGTTACGACCACTGGAAACACCATATATTTT	CASSVTTTGNTIYF
TRBV18	TRBD1	TRBJ1-1	TGTGCCAGCTCACCTGGACAGGGGGGATTCGGGACTGAAGCTTTCTTT	CASSPGQGGFGTEAFF
TRBV5-4	NA	TRBJ1-1	TGTGCCAGCAGCTCGTCTGGGGCTCGAACTGAAGCTTTCTTT	CASSSSGARTEAFF
TRBV24-1	NA	TRBJ1-2	TGTGCCACCAGTGATGACAGATCTCGATATGGCTACACCTTC	CATSDDRSRYGYTF